The rows below give T cell receptor beta chains drawn from one sample of a study of blood T cell repertoires in COVID-19. The method was immunoSEQ multiplex PCR; TCRdb's version includes in-frame clones alone and lacks a portion of them. The sample records 95,000 to 150,000 clones, 65% to 90% being singletons. Sequencing input: peripheral blood. These receptor sequences come from a man older than 75 with acute or convalescent COVID-19. The CDR3 runs from the conserved cysteine through the conserved F or W. A D gene is named only where the DNA matches it firmly. The size field is filled for only some rows; it gives once, few, many or a size class.

TRBV18	TRBJ2-3	-	-	TGTGCCAGCTCACCCACGCACGGGGGGCAGGCAGATACGCAGTATTTT	CASSPTHGGQADTQYF
TRBV6-5	TRBJ2-2	TRBD2	-	TGTGCCAGCACCGTAGCGGGGGCGATCACCGGGGAGCTGTTTTTT	CASTVAGAITGELFF
TRBV5-1	TRBJ1-1	TRBD1	-	TGCGCCAGCGGATTAACTACAGGGGCTGGTACTGAAGCTTTCTTT	CASGLTTGAGTEAFF
TRBV27	TRBJ1-5	TRBD1	once	TGTGCCAGCAGTCTTAGACAGGGTAATCAGCCCCAGCATTTT	CASSLRQGNQPQHF
TRBV7-2	TRBJ2-7	-	-	TGTGCCAGCAGCCCCCCGGGGGGCACCTACGAGCAGTACTTC	CASSPPGGTYEQYF
TRBV4-3	TRBJ2-3	-	few	TGCGCCAGCAGCCGGGAGCTCACAGATACGCAGTATTTT	CASSRELTDTQYF
TRBV7-9	TRBJ2-2	TRBD2	once	TGTGCCAGCAGCTTACCTAGCGGGAGGGCAGACACCGGGGAGCTGTTTTTT	CASSLPSGRADTGELFF
TRBV7-2	TRBJ1-2	TRBD1	-	TGTGCCAGCAGCCTCCGGGACAGGGATCCTTCTGGCTACACCTTC	CASSLRDRDPSGYTF
TRBV12-5	TRBJ2-3	TRBD2	-	TGTGCTAGTGGCTCCCAGCGGGGCCATACGCAGTATTTT	CASGSQRGHTQYF
TRBV5-1	TRBJ1-2	-	-	TGCGCCAGCAGCCTGGCAGGGGAATATGGCTACACCTTC	CASSLAGEYGYTF
TRBV18	TRBJ2-1	TRBD1	-	TGTGCCAGCGTCGACAGGGCCTCCTACAATGAGCAGTTCTTC	CASVDRASYNEQFF
TRBV12-5	TRBJ2-5	TRBD2	-	TGTGCTAGTGGTTTAGCGGGAGTGCCGGGTGAGACCCAGTACTTC	CASGLAGVPGETQYF
TRBV5-5	TRBJ1-2	TRBD1	-	TGTGCCAGCAGCTGGGTCACAGGGGATTGGGGCTACACCTTC	CASSWVTGDWGYTF
TRBV7-9	TRBJ2-7	-	-	TGTGCCAGCAGCTTACCGGTGAACAGGGTAGACGAGCAGTACTTC	CASSLPVNRVDEQYF
TRBV28	TRBJ2-7	TRBD2	-	TGTGCCAGCAGTTTATGGGGGTACGGGGGGTACGAGCAGTACTTC	CASSLWGYGGYEQYF
TRBV6-6	TRBJ1-6	-	-	TGTGCCAGCAGTTATCCAGAAGTAAATTCACCCCTCCACTTT	CASSYPEVNSPLHF
TRBV27	TRBJ1-2	-	-	TGTGCCAGCAGTACCTCGGGACAATATGGCTACACCTTC	CASSTSGQYGYTF
TRBV24-1	TRBJ2-3	-	-	TGTGCCACCAGTGATAGCGCAGGGGTGGGAGATACGCAGTATTTT	CATSDSAGVGDTQYF
TRBV5-1	TRBJ2-2	-	-	TGCGCCAGCAGCAGACTCGGACAATCCGGGGAGCTGTTTTTT	CASSRLGQSGELFF
TRBV18	TRBJ1-4	TRBD1	-	TGTGCCAGCTCACCCTCCGGGACAGGGAATGAAAAACTGTTTTTT	CASSPSGTGNEKLFF
TRBV21-1	TRBJ2-7	-	-	TGTGCCAGCATTAAAAGGACAGGGGTTGGCTCCTACGAGCAGTACTTC	CASIKRTGVGSYEQYF
TRBV6-5	TRBJ2-4	-	-	TGTGCCAGCAGCCGGACAGCGGAGAGAAACATTCAGTACTTC	CASSRTAERNIQYF
TRBV30	TRBJ2-2	-	-	TGTGCCTGGAGTGTACGGGGGCACAGGGGATTCGGGGAGCTGTTTTTT	CAWSVRGHRGFGELFF
TRBV30	TRBJ2-7	TRBD2	-	TGTGCCTGGACACTAGCGGGAGGCGGGCAGTACTTC	CAWTLAGGGQYF
TRBV6-1	TRBJ1-2	TRBD1	-	TGTGCCAGCAGTGAATCTGGACAGGCGACCTATGGCTACACCTTC	CASSESGQATYGYTF
TRBV14	TRBJ2-1	-	-	TGTGCCAGCAGCCAAGATACCCTAGCCGGGGAGCAGTTCTTC	CASSQDTLAGEQFF
TRBV2	TRBJ2-7	-	-	TGTGCCAGCAAAGAGAGAATTCACGAGCAGTACTTC	CASKERIHEQYF
TRBV5-1	TRBJ2-5	TRBD2	once	TGCGCCAGCAGCGACCCGGGACTAGCGGGAAAAGAGACCCAGTACTTC	CASSDPGLAGKETQYF
TRBV19	TRBJ1-2	TRBD1	-	TGTGCCAGTAGCAGCCTGGGACAGGGGGCGTCTGGCTACACCTTC	CASSSLGQGASGYTF
TRBV27	TRBJ1-1	-	-	TGTGCCAGCAGTTTATTACAGAGCACTGAAGCTTTCTTT	CASSLLQSTEAFF
TRBV5-1	TRBJ1-2	-	-	TGCGCCAGCAGCTTGACACAGCCCTATGGCTACACCTTC	CASSLTQPYGYTF
TRBV14	TRBJ1-2	-	-	TGTGCCAGCAGCAGGGGATATGGCTACACCTTC	CASSRGYGYTF
TRBV19	TRBJ1-1	TRBD1	-	TGTGCCAGTAGTATAGGAGGCAGGGGGCGGACGACTGAAGCTTTCTTT	CASSIGGRGRTTEAFF
TRBV9	TRBJ1-3	TRBD1	-	TGTGCCAGCAGCGTAGTCCCAGGGGGCACGGGAAACACCATATATTTT	CASSVVPGGTGNTIYF
TRBV7-2	TRBJ2-1	-	-	TGTGCCAGCAGCTTACCCGGTGTTGAGCAGTTCTTC	CASSLPGVEQFF
TRBV6-5	TRBJ2-1	TRBD1	-	TGTGCCAGCAGCTTGGACAGGGCCACCTACAATGAGCAGTTCTTC	CASSLDRATYNEQFF
TRBV5-1	TRBJ1-2	TRBD1	-	TGCGCCAGCAGCTTGGGGGACAGGGACGGCTACACCTTC	CASSLGDRDGYTF
TRBV9	TRBJ2-1	TRBD2	-	TGTGCCAGCAGCGTTTTGGGACTACACAATGAGCAGTTCTTC	CASSVLGLHNEQFF
TRBV12-3/TRBV12-4	TRBJ1-1	-	-	TGTGCCAGCACCCCTCTTAGTTACACTGAAGCTTTCTTT	CASTPLSYTEAFF
TRBV7-2	TRBJ1-2	TRBD1	-	TGTGCCAGCAGCTTGGGACAGGGGGCTAGCGGCTACACCTTC	CASSLGQGASGYTF
TRBV4-3	TRBJ1-4	TRBD1	-	TGCGCCAGCAGCCAAAACAGGGGTCGTGAAAAACTGTTTTTT	CASSQNRGREKLFF
TRBV7-8	TRBJ2-1	-	-	TGTGCCAGCAGCTTAGCGCTAGGTCTCTCCTACAATGAGCAGTTCTTC	CASSLALGLSYNEQFF
TRBV5-1	TRBJ1-1	-	-	TGCGCCAGCAGCTCCCCGACTGTGACAGGAATGAACACTGAAGCTTTCTTT	CASSSPTVTGMNTEAFF
TRBV11-2	TRBJ1-1	-	once	TGTGCCAGCAGCTTAAATTTCCTAGAAGCTTTCTTT	CASSLNFLEAFF
TRBV2	TRBJ1-6	TRBD1	-	TGTGCCAGCAGGTCCGGACAGGGAGCTTCACCCCTCCACTTT	CASRSGQGASPLHF
TRBV27	TRBJ2-1	-	-	TGTGCCAGCAGTTTCTCAGGATCCTACAATGAGCAGTTCTTC	CASSFSGSYNEQFF
TRBV7-9	TRBJ2-7	-	-	TGTGCCAGCAGCCCGCGGGGGCGGGTCGGCCACGAGCAGTACTTC	CASSPRGRVGHEQYF